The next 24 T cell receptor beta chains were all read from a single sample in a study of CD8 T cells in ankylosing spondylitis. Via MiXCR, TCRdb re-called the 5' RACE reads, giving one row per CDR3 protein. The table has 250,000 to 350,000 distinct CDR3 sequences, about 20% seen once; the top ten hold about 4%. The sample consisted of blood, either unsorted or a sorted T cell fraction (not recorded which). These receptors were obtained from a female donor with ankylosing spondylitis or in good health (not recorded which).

CDR3 DNA: TGTGCCAGCAGCCATGGGCTAAAACTGTTTTTT. Residues: CASSHGLKLFF. The V and J genes are TRBV14 and TRBJ1-4, with D unclear. CDR3 length: 11 amino acids. Germline CDR1 is SGHDN and CDR2 is FVKESK. V was pared by 3 bases and J by 10 bases, with 6 bases between.

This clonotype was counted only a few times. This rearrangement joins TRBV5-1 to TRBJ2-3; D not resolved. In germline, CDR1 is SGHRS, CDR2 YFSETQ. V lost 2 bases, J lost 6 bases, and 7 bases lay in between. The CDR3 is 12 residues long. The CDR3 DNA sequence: TGCGCCAGCAGCTTTGGCCGCGATACGCAGTATTTT. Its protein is CASSFGRDTQYF.

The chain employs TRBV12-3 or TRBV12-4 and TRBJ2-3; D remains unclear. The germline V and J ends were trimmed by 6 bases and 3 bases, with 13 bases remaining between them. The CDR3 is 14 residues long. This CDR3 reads CASRLGLSTDTQYF. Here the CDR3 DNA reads TGTGCCAGCAGACTGGGATTGTCGACAGATACGCAGTATTTT.

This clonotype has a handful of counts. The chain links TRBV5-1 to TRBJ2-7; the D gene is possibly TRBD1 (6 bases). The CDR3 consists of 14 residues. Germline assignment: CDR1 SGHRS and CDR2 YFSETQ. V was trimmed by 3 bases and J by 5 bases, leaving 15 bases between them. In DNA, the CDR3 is TGCGCCAGCAGCTCCCGCGGTGGGGGCGACGAGCAGTACTTC. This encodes CASSSRGGGDEQYF.

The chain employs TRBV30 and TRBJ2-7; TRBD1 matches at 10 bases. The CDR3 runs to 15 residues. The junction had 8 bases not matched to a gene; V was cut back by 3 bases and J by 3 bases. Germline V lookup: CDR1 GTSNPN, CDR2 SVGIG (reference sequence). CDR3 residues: CAWSLGTGDLYEQYF. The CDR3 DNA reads TGTGCCTGGAGCCTCGGGACAGGGGATCTCTACGAGCAGTACTTC.

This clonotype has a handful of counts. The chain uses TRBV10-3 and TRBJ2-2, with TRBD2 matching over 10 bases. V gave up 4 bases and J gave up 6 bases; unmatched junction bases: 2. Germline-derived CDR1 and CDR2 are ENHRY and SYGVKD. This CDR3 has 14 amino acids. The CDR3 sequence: CAISAGTSAGELFF. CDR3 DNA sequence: TGTGCCATCAGTGCAGGGACTAGCGCCGGGGAGCTGTTTTTT.

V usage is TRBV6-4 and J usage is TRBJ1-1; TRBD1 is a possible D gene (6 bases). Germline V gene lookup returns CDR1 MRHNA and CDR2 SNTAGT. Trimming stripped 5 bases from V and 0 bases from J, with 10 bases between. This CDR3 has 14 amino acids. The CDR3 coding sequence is TGTGCCAGCAGTAACAGGGACCTGAACACTGAAGCTTTCTTT. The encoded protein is CASSNRDLNTEAFF.

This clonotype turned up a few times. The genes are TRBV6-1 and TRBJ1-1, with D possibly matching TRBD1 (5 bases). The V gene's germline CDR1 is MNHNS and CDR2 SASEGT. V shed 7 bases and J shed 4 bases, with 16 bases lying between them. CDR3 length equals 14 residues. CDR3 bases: TGTGCCAGCATCCGGGTCGGGGGGAGCACTGAAGCTTTCTTT. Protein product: CASIRVGGSTEAFF.

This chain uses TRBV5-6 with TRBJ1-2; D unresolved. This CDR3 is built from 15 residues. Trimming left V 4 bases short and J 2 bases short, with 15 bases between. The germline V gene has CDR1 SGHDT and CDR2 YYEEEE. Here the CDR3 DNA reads TGTGCCAGCAGCCCGGGGTACGTAGCCAACTATGGCTACACCTTC. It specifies CASSPGYVANYGYTF.

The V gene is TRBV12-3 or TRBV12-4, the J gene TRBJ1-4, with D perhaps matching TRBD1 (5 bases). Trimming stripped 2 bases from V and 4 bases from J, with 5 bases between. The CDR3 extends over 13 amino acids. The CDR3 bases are TGTGCCAGCAGTTTACAGGGTAATGAAAAACTGTTTTTT. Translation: CASSLQGNEKLFF.

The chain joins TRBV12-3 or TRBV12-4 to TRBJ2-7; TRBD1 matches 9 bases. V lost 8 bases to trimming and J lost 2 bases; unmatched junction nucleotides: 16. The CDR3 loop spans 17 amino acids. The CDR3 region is CASVKGAGGTGTYEQYF. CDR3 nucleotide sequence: TGTGCCAGCGTTAAAGGGGCCGGGGGGACAGGGACCTACGAGCAGTACTTC.

In DNA, the CDR3 is TGCAGTGCTAGAGACCAATACAGGGGATCTCTAGATTCCTACGAGCAGTACTTC. This encodes CSARDQYRGSLDSYEQYF. The chain links TRBV20-1 to TRBJ2-7; 7 bases agree with TRBD1. The CDR3 is 18 residues long. V gave up 0 bases and J gave up 1 base; unmatched junction bases: 15. Per the germline V gene, CDR1 is DFQATT and CDR2 is SNEGSKA (reference sequence).

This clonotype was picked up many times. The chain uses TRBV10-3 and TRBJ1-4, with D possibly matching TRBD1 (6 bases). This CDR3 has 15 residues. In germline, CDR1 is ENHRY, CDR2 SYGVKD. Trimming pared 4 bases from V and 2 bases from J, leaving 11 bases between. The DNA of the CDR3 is TGTGCCATCAGTGCTGGCAGGGGTACTAATGAAAAACTGTTTTTT. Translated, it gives CAISAGRGTNEKLFF.

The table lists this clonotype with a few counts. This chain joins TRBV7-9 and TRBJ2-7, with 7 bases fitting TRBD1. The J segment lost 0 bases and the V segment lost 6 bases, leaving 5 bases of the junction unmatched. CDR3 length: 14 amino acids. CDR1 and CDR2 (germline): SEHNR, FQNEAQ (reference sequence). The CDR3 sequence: CASREQGSSYEQYF. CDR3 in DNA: TGTGCCAGCAGGGAACAGGGGAGCTCCTACGAGCAGTACTTC. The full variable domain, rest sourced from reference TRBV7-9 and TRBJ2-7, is DTGVSQNPRHKITKRGQNVTFRCDPISEHNRLYWYRQTLGQGPEFLTYFQNEAQLEKSRLLSDRFSAERPKGSFSTLEIQRTEQGDSAMYLCASREQGSSYEQYFGPGTRLTVT.

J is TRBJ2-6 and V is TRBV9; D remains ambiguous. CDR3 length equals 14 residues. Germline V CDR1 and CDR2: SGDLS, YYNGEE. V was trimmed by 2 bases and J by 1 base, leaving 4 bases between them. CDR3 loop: CASSVRSGANVLTF. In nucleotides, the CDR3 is TGTGCCAGCAGCGTGAGATCTGGGGCCAACGTCCTGACTTTC.

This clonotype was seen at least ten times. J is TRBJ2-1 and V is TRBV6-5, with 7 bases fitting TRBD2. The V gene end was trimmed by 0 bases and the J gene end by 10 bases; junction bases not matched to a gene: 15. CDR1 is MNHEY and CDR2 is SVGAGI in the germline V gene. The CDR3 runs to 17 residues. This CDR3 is CASSYSSRGSTSGEQFF. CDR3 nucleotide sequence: TGTGCCAGCAGTTACTCGTCCCGCGGGAGCACCTCCGGGGAGCAGTTCTTC.

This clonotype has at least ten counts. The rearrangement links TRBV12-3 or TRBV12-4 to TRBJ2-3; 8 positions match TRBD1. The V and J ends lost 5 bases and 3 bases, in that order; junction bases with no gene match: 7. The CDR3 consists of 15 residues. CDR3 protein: CASSPLDRGTDTQYF. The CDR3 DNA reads TGTGCCAGCAGTCCACTCGACAGGGGAACAGATACGCAGTATTTT.

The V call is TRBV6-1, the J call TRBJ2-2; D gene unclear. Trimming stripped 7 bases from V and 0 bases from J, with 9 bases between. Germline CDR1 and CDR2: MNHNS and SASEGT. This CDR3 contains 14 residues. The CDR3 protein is CASTRSANTGELFF. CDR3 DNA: TGTGCCAGCACCCGAAGCGCGAACACCGGGGAGCTGTTTTTT.

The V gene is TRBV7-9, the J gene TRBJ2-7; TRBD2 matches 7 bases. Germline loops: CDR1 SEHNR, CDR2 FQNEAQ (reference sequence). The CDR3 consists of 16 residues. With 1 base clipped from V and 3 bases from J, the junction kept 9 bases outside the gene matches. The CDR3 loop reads CASSLDGGSGIYEQYF. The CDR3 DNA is TGTGCCAGCAGCTTAGATGGGGGAAGCGGGATCTACGAGCAGTACTTC.

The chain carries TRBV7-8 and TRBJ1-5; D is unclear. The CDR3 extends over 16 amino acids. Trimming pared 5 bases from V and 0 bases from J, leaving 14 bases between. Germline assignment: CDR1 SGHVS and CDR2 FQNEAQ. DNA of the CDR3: TGTGCCAGCAGCGCTCTGGGGAAGGGTAGCAATCAGCCCCAGCATTTT. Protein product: CASSALGKGSNQPQHF.

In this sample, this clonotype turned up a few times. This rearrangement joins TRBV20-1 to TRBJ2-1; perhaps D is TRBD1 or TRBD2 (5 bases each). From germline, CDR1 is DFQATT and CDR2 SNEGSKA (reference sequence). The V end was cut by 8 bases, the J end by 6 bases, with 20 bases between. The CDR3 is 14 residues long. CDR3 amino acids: CSTRDGTSSNEQFF. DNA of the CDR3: TGCAGTACCCGGGACGGAACCAGCTCCAATGAGCAGTTCTTC.

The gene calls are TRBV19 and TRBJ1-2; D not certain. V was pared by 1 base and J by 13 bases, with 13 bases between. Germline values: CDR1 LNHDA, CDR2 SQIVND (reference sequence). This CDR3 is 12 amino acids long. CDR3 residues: CASSIANDRSTF. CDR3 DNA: TGTGCCAGTAGTATAGCCAATGACCGGAGCACCTTC.

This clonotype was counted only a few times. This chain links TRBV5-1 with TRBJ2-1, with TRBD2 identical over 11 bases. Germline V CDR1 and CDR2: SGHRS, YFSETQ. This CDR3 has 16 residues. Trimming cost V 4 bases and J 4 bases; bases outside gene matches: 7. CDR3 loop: CASSLTSGALYNEQFF. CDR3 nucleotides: TGCGCCAGCAGCCTGACTAGCGGGGCTCTATACAATGAGCAGTTCTTC.

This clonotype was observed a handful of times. The CDR3 bases are TGTGCCAGCACCGAAATCCAGGCCATTAATTCACCCCTCCACTTT. This translates into CASTEIQAINSPLHF. The rearrangement uses TRBV7-2 and TRBJ1-6; D call uncertain. Trimming shortened V by 7 bases and J by 6 bases, and 16 bases separated the two germline ends. Germline V gene data show CDR1 as SGHTA and CDR2 as FQGNSA. The CDR3 covers 15 residues.